The 31 T cell receptor beta chains in this list originate from one sample, sequenced in a study of glioma-infiltrating T cells. TCR alpha and beta CDR3 regions were amplified from RNA using iRepertoire nested multiplex PCR. Each CDR3 protein gets one entry after TCRdb re-called the multiplex PCR reads with MiXCR. Of under 200,000 distinct CDR3 sequences in the sample, roughly 45% were seen once. The sample was glioma tissue, nonneoplastic brain tissue, or PBMCs (not recorded which). All receptors derive from a human donor with low-grade glioma or glioblastoma, undergoing nonglioma brain surgery, or in good health (not recorded which).

This clonotype appeared many times. The chain employs TRBV27 and TRBJ1-1; D is possibly TRBD1 (5 bases). Between the trimmed V and J ends, which lost 8 bases and 10 bases, there was a span of 11 bases. The V gene's germline CDR1 is MNHEY and CDR2 SMNVEV (reference sequence). This CDR3 has 10 residues. CDR3: CASLSGGAFF. The CDR3 DNA reads TGTGCCAGCCTCAGCGGGGGAGCTTTCTTT.

The chain joins TRBV3-1 to TRBJ1-3; D ambiguous. CDR3 length equals 19 residues. Trimming took off 1 base at V and 0 bases at J, with 19 bases between the two ends. Germline values: CDR1 LGHDT, CDR2 YNNKEL (reference sequence). The DNA for the CDR3 is TGTGCCAGCAGCCAAGGGATGGCGGGATGGCGACGCTCTGGAAACACCATATATTTT. Translation: CASSQGMAGWRRSGNTIYF.

A remark on this clonotype: This may come from a read error, since a much larger clone is one base off. The chain has TRBV7-9 and TRBJ1-5, with D hard to call. The CDR3 covers 15 residues. Germline CDR1 and CDR2: SEHNR and FQNEAQ (reference sequence). This chain's CDR3 is CASSLSDGFGQPEHF. In nucleotides, the CDR3 is TGTGCCAGCAGCTTAAGTGACGGCTTCGGGCAGCCCGAGCATTTT.

In regard to this clonotype: A much larger clone sits a single nucleotide away, making a read error possible. The rearrangement links TRBV28 to TRBJ2-5, with D perhaps TRBD2 (6 bases). The CDR3 consists of 13 residues. Germline-derived CDR1 and CDR2 are MDHEN and SYDVKM. CDR3 in amino acids: CASSGLHQETKYF. For the CDR3, the DNA is TGTGCCAGCAGTGGACTACACCAAGAGACCAAGTACTTC.

There are many counts of this clonotype. The rearrangement uses TRBV2 and TRBJ1-2; possibly TRBD1 for D (6 bases). The CDR3 length is 12 residues. With 4 bases removed from V and 9 bases from J, the gap between germline ends came to 12 bases. Germline V gene data show CDR1 as SNHLY and CDR2 as FYNNEI. The CDR3 sequence: CASSAGESRYTF. CDR3 DNA sequence: TGTGCCAGCAGTGCAGGGGAGTCGCGCTACACCTTC.

Concerning this clonotype: One end of the junction varies from germline; a read error may be responsible. V is TRBV6-1 and J is TRBJ2-1, with 10 bases identical to TRBD2. CDR1 is MNHNS, CDR2 SASEGT, per germline. The CDR3 is 16 residues long. This CDR3 reads CASSENSGRLYNEHFF. The CDR3 region has the DNA TGTGCCAGCAGTGAAAATAGCGGGAGGTTATACAATGAGCATTTCTTC.

The sample holds many counts of this clonotype. V and J are TRBV6-1 and TRBJ1-3; D unresolved. CDR1 is MNHNS, CDR2 SASEGT, per germline. Trimming took 7 bases from V and 2 from J, leaving 15 bases between them. This CDR3 has 15 residues. The CDR3, as DNA: TGTGCCAGCACCTCTCCGACGGTTCCTGGAAACACCATATATTTT. This sequence encodes CASTSPTVPGNTIYF.

A note on this clonotype: This clone may be a read error of a much larger clone one base away. The rearrangement joins TRBV6-1 to TRBJ2-1; 11 bases match TRBD2. The CDR3 is made up of 17 amino acids. The germline V gene encodes CDR1 MNHNS and CDR2 SASEGT. CDR3 bases: TGTGCCAGCAGTGCCGATCCCGGGACTAGCGGTTACAATGGGCAGTTCTTC. It encodes CASSADPGTSGYNGQFF.

In regard to this clonotype: Germline and junction disagree at one end, which may indicate a read error. V and J are TRBV28 and TRBJ1-5; D ambiguous. The CDR3 has 14 residues. Germline V gives CDR1 MDHEN, CDR2 SYDVKM. The CDR3 sequence: CNSSLSGINQPQDF. For the CDR3, the DNA is TGTAACAGCAGTTTATCAGGTATCAATCAGCCCCAGGATTTT.

As for this clonotype: A read error is possible here, since a much larger clone lies one base away. This CDR3 reads CASRQDVKQFF. In nucleotides, the CDR3 is TGTGCCAGCAGACAAGATGTCAAGCAGTTCTTC. The V gene is TRBV3-1, the J gene TRBJ2-1, with D unresolved. The germline gives CDR1 LGHDT, CDR2 YNNKEL (reference sequence). The CDR3 length is 11 residues.

V and J are TRBV20-1 and TRBJ2-1; 8 nucleotides align to TRBD2. The ends lost 3 bases at V and 8 bases at J; junction bases unmatched: 6. The CDR3 length is 13 residues. Germline loops: CDR1 DFQATT, CDR2 SNEGSKA (reference sequence). The CDR3, as DNA: TGCAGTGCTAGCAGGACTAGCAAAGATGAGCAGTTCTTC. Translation gives CSASRTSKDEQFF.

This clonotype appeared many times. The chain carries TRBV27 and TRBJ1-2, with unresolved D. The CDR3 loop spans 13 amino acids. Germline V lookup: CDR1 MNHEY, CDR2 SMNVEV (reference sequence). V gave up 1 base and J gave up 5 bases, with 8 bases separating them. The DNA for the CDR3 is TGTGCCAGCAGTTTATGGTTGGGGTATGGCTACACCTTC. As protein: CASSLWLGYGYTF.

The V and J genes are TRBV29-1 and TRBJ2-4, with D perhaps matching TRBD2 (6 bases). Germline V gives CDR1 SQVTM, CDR2 ANQGSEA. Trimming cost V 3 bases and J 7 bases, with 13 bases left between them. This CDR3 has 13 residues. CDR3 nucleotides: TGCAGCGTTGAGGATCCCCGGGGGAACATTCAGTACTTC. This encodes CSVEDPRGNIQYF.

This clonotype was observed many times. The chain uses TRBV20-1 and TRBJ1-4; a weak D match, TRBD1 (5 bases). V lost 6 bases and J 8 bases, leaving 16 bases between the germline ends. Per the germline V gene, CDR1 is DFQATT and CDR2 is SNEGSKA (reference sequence). The CDR3 is 13 amino acids. The CDR3 here is CSADGALGEKLFF. In DNA form, the CDR3 reads TGCAGTGCGGACGGGGCCCTCGGGGAAAAACTGTTTTTT.

The sample holds one count of this clonotype. The limits of the CDR3 on the DNA are not certain, so only TCRdb's listed CDR3 is given. V and J are TRBV3-1 and TRBJ1-2. The CDR3 extends over 13 residues, inclusive of both ends. The V gene's germline CDR1 is LGHDT and CDR2 YNNKEL (reference sequence). This CDR3 reads CASQASGGYGCTF.

This clonotype was seen ten or more times. This chain joins TRBV20-1 and TRBJ2-5; perhaps TRBD1 as D (6 bases). V was clipped by 1 base and J by 1 base, with 13 bases between them. The CDR3 is made up of 15 amino acids. CDR1 is DFQATT, CDR2 SNEGSKA, per germline (reference sequence). CDR3 sequence (DNA): TGCAGTGCTAGAGGTCGAACAGGGATCCAAGAGACCCAGTACTTC. The encoded protein is CSARGRTGIQETQYF.

In the case of this clonotype: A much larger clone lies a single base off, so this may be a read error. The V and J genes are TRBV20-1 and TRBJ2-7, with a tentative D call TRBD2 (5 bases). Germline values: CDR1 DFQATT, CDR2 SNEGSKA (reference sequence). V was trimmed by 5 bases and J by 0 bases, leaving 14 bases between them. The CDR3 is 14 residues long. The DNA for the CDR3 is TGCAGTGCTCAATCCGGGGAGAGCTCCTACGAGCAGTACTTC. Amino acid sequence: CSAQSGESSYEQYF.

To note about this clonotype: This may be a read error, as it is one base from a much larger clone. The gene calls are TRBV2 and TRBJ1-2; 11 bases line up with TRBD1. The CDR3 extends over 13 amino acids. Per germline, CDR1 SNHLY and CDR2 FYNNEI. In DNA, the CDR3 is TGTGCCGGCAGTGTGGGACAGGGGGTTGGCTACACCTTC. As protein: CAGSVGQGVGYTF.

This clonotype has at least ten counts. The genes are TRBV6-1 and TRBJ2-2; perhaps TRBD2 as D (5 bases). The V end lost 5 bases, the J end lost 4 bases, and 11 bases lay between the germline ends. The CDR3 loop spans 14 amino acids. Germline V gene lookup returns CDR1 MNHNS and CDR2 SASEGT. CDR3 residues: CASSLTGSTGELFF. CDR3 coding DNA: TGTGCCAGCAGTCTCACGGGGTCCACCGGGGAGCTGTTTTTT.

The chain links TRBV2 to TRBJ2-3, with 8 bases matching TRBD2. The CDR3 is 14 residues long. The germline V gene has CDR1 SNHLY and CDR2 FYNNEI. Trimming cost V 8 bases and J 5 bases; bases outside gene matches: 9. The DNA for the CDR3 is TGTGCCAGCTTACTAGCGGAATCTCGAGATACGCAGTATTTT. Encoded protein: CASLLAESRDTQYF.

This clonotype has only one observation. This clone may be a read error of a much larger clone one base away. V usage is TRBV28 and J usage is TRBJ2-7; D is possibly TRBD1 (6 bases). CDR3 size: 15 residues. CDR1 and CDR2 from the germline V gene are MDHEN and SYDVKM. This CDR3 is CASSLGQGQTYQQYF. In DNA form, the CDR3 reads TGTGCCAGCAGCTTAGGGCAAGGACAGACCTACCAGCAGTACTTC.

Remarks on this clonotype: A much larger clonotype is one base distant, so this may be a read error. The chain links TRBV2 to TRBJ1-5; 7 bases align to TRBD1. Germline V gives CDR1 SNHLY, CDR2 FYNNEI. V lost 5 bases to trimming and J lost 1 base; unmatched junction nucleotides: 5. This CDR3 comprises 15 residues. CDR3 nucleotides: TGTGCCAGCAGTCCATACAGGGGAAGCAATCAGCCCCAGCATTTT. It specifies CASSPYRGSNQPQHF.

Remarks on this clonotype: Since a much larger clone is just one base distant, this may be a read error. This sequence joins TRBV12-3 or TRBV12-4 and TRBJ1-5, with 7 bases lining up with TRBD1. The CDR3 covers 12 residues. The CDR3 region is CASGDSNKPQHF. Written as DNA, the CDR3 is TGTGCCAGCGGGGACAGCAATAAGCCCCAGCATTTT.

J is TRBJ1-2 and V is TRBV7-9, with 7 bases matching TRBD1. Germline V gives CDR1 SEHNR, CDR2 FQNEAQ (reference sequence). The J segment lost 4 bases and the V segment lost 3 bases, leaving 14 bases of the junction unmatched. The CDR3 length is 17 residues. The CDR3 protein is CASSLLGRRQGSYGYTF. CDR3 coding DNA: TGTGCCAGCAGCTTGTTGGGTAGGAGACAGGGTTCCTATGGCTACACCTTC.

This clonotype came up many times. The CDR3 coding sequence is TGCAGTGCTAGGACGGGAGGGCAGAATCAGCCCCAGCATTTT. It translates to CSARTGGQNQPQHF. The V and J genes are TRBV20-1 and TRBJ1-5; no clear D gene. The V gene's germline CDR1 is DFQATT and CDR2 SNEGSKA (reference sequence). V was pared by 3 bases and J by 4 bases, with 13 bases between. The CDR3 sequence is 14 residues long.

This clonotype was detected a few times. The rearrangement joins TRBV7-6 to TRBJ2-1; D could derive from TRBD1 or TRBD2 (6 bases each). Per germline, CDR1 SGHVS and CDR2 FNYEAQ. This CDR3 has 16 amino acids. With 4 bases removed from V and 5 bases from J, the gap between germline ends came to 18 bases. The chain's CDR3 is CASSSLQAGTNNEQFF. Written as DNA, the CDR3 is TGTGCCAGCAGCTCCCTCCAGGCGGGGACAAACAATGAGCAGTTCTTC.

This clonotype was seen repeatedly, ten times or more. This chain connects TRBV2 to TRBJ2-1, with a tentative D call TRBD2 (5 bases). V gave up 8 bases and J gave up 9 bases, with 17 bases separating them. Germline V gene lookup returns CDR1 SNHLY and CDR2 FYNNEI. The CDR3 covers 13 residues. As DNA, the CDR3 is TGTGCCAGCTCAGTTTACGTAGAGGGTGAGCAGTTCTTC. Translated: CASSVYVEGEQFF. Looking up the rest from reference TRBV2 and TRBJ2-1 gives the full variable domain: EPEVTQTPSHQVTQMGQEVILRCVPISNHLYFYWYRQILGQKVEFLVSFYNNEISEKSEIFDDQFSVERPDGSNFTLKIRSTKLEDSAMYFCASSVYVEGEQFFGPGTRLTVL.

To note about this clonotype: Given a much more abundant clone one base away, this may be a read error. The J gene is TRBJ2-1, the V gene TRBV28, with 10 nucleotides matching TRBD2. Per germline, CDR1 MDHEN and CDR2 SYDVKM. The CDR3 is 18 residues long. The CDR3 sequence is CASRSRTSGMTEYNKQFF. Here the CDR3 DNA reads TGTGCCAGCAGGAGCAGGACTAGCGGCATGACCGAATACAATAAGCAGTTCTTC.

This clonotype was seen at least ten times. CDR3 loop: CASRATGGETQYF. CDR3 sequence (DNA): TGTGCCAGCAGGGCCACAGGGGGAGAGACCCAGTACTTC. This chain uses TRBV6-1 with TRBJ2-5; 8 nucleotides agree with TRBD1. Per germline, CDR1 MNHNS and CDR2 SASEGT. V trimming: 6 bases; J trimming: 4 bases; junction bases outside the gene matches: 4. This CDR3 is built from 13 residues.

The V and J genes are TRBV7-9 and TRBJ2-1; 8 nucleotides match TRBD2. Losses at the gene ends were 1 base for V and 4 bases for J; bases not matched to a gene: 12. There are 18 residues in the CDR3. Germline assignment: CDR1 SEHNR and CDR2 FQNEAQ (reference sequence). The CDR3 DNA reads TGTGCCAGCAGCTTAGGTTCTAGAATAGCGGGGAGATACAATGAGCAGTTCTTC. Protein sequence: CASSLGSRIAGRYNEQFF.

This clonotype was recorded only once. J is TRBJ2-7 and V is TRBV20-1; the match to TRBD2 covers 8 bases. In germline, CDR1 is DFQATT, CDR2 SNEGSKA (reference sequence). J lost 4 bases, V lost 6 bases, and 11 bases had no gene match. This CDR3 spans 14 amino acids. CDR3 coding DNA: TGCAGTGCAATCTCGGGACTAGAGGGATACGAGCAGTACTTC. Translating it yields CSAISGLEGYEQYF.